The T cell receptor (beta chain) under discussion was sequenced for a study of blood T cells in healthy people across ages. Whole-study results and caveats: With unsorted PBMCs, a conclusive comparison of naive versus antigen-experienced cells was not possible.

This clonotype was counted at least ten times. Its antigen is not identified. The authors ran a second PCR of about 6 to 11 cycles using a sample-barcoded 5' primer and a J-beta primer mix. TCRdb independently ran MiXCR on the 5' RACE reads; one entry per CDR3 protein. The sample includes 600,000 to 1,000,000 distinct CDR3 sequences, more than 45% of them seen just once. Healthy individuals of Caucasian origin from Russia, aged about 6 to 95, served as donors. Researchers isolated at least 7 million PBMCs per sample. The CDR3 runs to 18 residues. Trimming removed 5 bases from V and 6 bases from J, with 26 bases in between. CDR1 is SEHNR and CDR2 is FQNEAQ in the germline V gene (reference sequence).

This TCR came from a young man in good health. The chain couples TRBV7-9 to TRBJ2-1; the D gene is possibly TRBD2 (5 bases). Sequencing used blood. CDR3 nucleotides: TGTGCCAGCAGCCCCACCTCGAACCCCGCGGGCAGGTTCAATGAGCAGTTCTTC. This encodes CASSPTSNPAGRFNEQFF.